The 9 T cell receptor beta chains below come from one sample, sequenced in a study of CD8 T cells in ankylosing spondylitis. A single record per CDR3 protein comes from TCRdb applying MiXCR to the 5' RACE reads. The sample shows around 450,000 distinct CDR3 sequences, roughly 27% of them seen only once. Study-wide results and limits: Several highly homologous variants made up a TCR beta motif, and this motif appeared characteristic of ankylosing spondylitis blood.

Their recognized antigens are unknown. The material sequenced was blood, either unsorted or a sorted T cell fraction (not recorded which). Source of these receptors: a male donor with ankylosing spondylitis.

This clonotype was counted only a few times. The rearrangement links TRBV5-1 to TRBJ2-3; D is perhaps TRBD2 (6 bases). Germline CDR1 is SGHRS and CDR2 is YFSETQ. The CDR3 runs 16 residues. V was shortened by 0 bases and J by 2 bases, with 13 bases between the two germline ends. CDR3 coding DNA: TGCGCCAGCAGCTTGGTACCCCAGCGGGCCACAGATACGCAGTATTTT. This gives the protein CASSLVPQRATDTQYF.

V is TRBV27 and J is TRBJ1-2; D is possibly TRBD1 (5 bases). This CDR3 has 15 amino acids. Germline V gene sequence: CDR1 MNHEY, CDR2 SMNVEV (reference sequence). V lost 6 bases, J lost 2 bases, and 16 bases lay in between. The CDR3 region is CASSPLRGVNYGYTF. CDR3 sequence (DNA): TGTGCCAGCAGCCCCCTAAGGGGTGTGAACTATGGCTACACCTTC.

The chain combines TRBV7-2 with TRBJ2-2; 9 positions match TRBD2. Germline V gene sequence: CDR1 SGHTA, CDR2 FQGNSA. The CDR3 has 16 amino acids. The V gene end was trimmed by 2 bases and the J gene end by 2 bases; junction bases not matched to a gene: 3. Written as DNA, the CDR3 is TGTGCCAGCAGCTTACTAGCGGGACAAAACACCGGGGAGCTGTTTTTT. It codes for CASSLLAGQNTGELFF.

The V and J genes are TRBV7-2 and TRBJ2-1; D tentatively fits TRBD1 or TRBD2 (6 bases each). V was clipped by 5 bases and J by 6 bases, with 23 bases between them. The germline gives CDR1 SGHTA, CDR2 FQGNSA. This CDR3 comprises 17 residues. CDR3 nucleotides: TGTGCCAGCAGCGCTCTACCGGGACCCAAGGGGGGCAATGAGCAGTTCTTC. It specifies CASSALPGPKGGNEQFF. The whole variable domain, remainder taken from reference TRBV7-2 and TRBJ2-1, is GAGVSQSPSNKVTEKGKDVELRCDPISGHTALYWYRQSLGQGLEFLIYFQGNSAPDKSGLPSDRFSAERTGGSVSTLTIQRTQQEDSAVYLCASSALPGPKGGNEQFFGPGTRLTVL.

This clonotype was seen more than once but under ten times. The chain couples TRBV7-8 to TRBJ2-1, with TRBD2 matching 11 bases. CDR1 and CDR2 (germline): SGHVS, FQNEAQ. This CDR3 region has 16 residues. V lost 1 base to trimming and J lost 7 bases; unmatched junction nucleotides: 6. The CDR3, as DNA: TGTGCCAGCAGCTTAGTCCTAGCGGGAGGTTTTAATGAGCAGTTCTTC. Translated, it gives CASSLVLAGGFNEQFF.

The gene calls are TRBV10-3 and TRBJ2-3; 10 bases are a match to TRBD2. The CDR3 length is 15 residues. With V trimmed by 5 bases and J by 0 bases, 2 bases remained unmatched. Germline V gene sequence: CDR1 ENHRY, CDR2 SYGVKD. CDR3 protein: CAISSTSGSTDTQYF. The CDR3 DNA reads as TGTGCCATCAGTTCGACTAGCGGGAGCACAGATACGCAGTATTTT.

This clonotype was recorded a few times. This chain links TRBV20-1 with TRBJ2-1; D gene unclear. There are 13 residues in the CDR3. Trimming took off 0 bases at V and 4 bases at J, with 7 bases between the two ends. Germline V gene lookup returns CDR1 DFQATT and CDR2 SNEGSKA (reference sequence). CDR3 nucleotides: TGCAGTGCTAGAGAAGACCATTACAATGAGCAGTTCTTC. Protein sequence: CSAREDHYNEQFF.

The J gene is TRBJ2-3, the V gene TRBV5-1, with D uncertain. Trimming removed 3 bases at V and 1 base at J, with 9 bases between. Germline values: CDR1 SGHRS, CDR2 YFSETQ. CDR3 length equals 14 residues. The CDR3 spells CASSSQAGTDTQYF. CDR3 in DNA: TGCGCCAGCAGCTCCCAGGCGGGCACAGATACGCAGTATTTT. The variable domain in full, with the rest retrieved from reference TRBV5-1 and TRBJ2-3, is KAGVTQTPRYLIKTRGQQVTLSCSPISGHRSVSWYQQTPGQGLQFLFEYFSETQRNKGNFPGRFSGRQFSNSRSEMNVSTLELGDSALYLCASSSQAGTDTQYFGPGTRLTVL.

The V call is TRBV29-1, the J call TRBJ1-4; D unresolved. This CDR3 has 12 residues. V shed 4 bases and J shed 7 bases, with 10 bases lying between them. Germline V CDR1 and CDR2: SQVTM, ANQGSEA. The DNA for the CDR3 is TGCAGCGTTGGCGGGGTTAGTGAAAAACTGTTTTTT. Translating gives CSVGGVSEKLFF.